This T cell receptor (beta chain) is from a study of T cells in narcolepsy. The CDR3 extends over 14 amino acids. Trimming removed 7 bases from V and 1 base from J, with 13 bases in between. Germline assignment: CDR1 MNHEY and CDR2 SVGAGI. Repertoires were generated with immunoSEQ multiplex PCR, while TCRdb's copy carries only in-frame clones and drops some. Of some 35,000 clones listed, 82% are singletons. Material: CD45RA- memory CD4+ T cells from PBMCs. The chain carries TRBV6-5 and TRBJ1-2; D remains ambiguous. The source is a human donor with narcolepsy. Here the CDR3 reads CASILRGGNYGYTF. For the CDR3, the DNA is TGTGCCAGCATCCTACGGGGAGGTAACTATGGCTACACCTTC.